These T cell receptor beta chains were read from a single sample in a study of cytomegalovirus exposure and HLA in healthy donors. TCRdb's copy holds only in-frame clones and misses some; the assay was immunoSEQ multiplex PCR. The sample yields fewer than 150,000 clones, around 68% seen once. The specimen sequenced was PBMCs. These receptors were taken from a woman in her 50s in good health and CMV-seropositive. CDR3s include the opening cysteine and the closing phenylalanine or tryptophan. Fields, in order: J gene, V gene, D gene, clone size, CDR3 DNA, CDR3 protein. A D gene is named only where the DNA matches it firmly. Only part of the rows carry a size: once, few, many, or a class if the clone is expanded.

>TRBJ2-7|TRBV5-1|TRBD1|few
TGCGCCAGCAGCTTGTTAACAGGGGGTTCCTACGAGCAGTACTTC
CASSLLTGGSYEQYF
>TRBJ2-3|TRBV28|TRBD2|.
TGTGCCAGCAGTTCTAAGCGACTAGCGGGAGTCGTATATGGTACGCAGTATTTT
CASSSKRLAGVVYGTQYF
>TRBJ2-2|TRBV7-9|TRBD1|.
TGTGCCAGCAGCTTAACAGGGGTTTCGCCCGGGGAGCTGTTTTTT
CASSLTGVSPGELFF
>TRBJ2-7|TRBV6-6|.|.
TGTGCCAGCAGTTCGAGCCTAGAGCAGTACTTC
CASSSSLEQYF
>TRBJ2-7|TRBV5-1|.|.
TGCGCCAGCAGCTTGGGGGAGAACAGAGGCGAGCAGTACTTC
CASSLGENRGEQYF
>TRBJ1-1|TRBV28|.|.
TGTGCCAGCGGAAAACAGGACACTGAAGCTTTCTTT
CASGKQDTEAFF
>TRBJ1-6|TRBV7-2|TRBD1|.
TGTGCCAGCAAGGGACAGGAAAATTCACCCCTCCACTTT
CASKGQENSPLHF
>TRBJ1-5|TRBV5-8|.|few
TGTGCCAGCAGCTTGGGAGGCAGGGGCGATCAGCCCCAGCATTTT
CASSLGGRGDQPQHF
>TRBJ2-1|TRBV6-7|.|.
TGTGCCAGCAGTTACTCGGGCCAGGGGTTCCCTAGCTCCTACAATGAGCAGTTCTTC
CASSYSGQGFPSSYNEQFF
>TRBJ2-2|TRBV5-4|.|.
TGTGCCAGCAGCTTGGGAGACACCGGGGAGCTGTTTTTT
CASSLGDTGELFF
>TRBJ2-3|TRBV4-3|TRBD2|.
TGCGCCAGCAGCCCCTCGGTCGTAGGTAGCGGGGATACCGCTAGCACAGATACGCAGTATTTT
CASSPSVVGSGDTASTDTQYF
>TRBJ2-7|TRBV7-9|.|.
TGTGCCAGCAGCTCACCACTAACCTACGAGCAGTACTTC
CASSSPLTYEQYF
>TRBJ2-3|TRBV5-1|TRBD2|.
TGCGCCAGCAGCTTAAGGCTAGCGGGAGATGGAGATACGCAGTATTTT
CASSLRLAGDGDTQYF
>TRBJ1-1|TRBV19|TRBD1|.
TGTGCCAGTAGGACAGGGGTGGGCACTGAAGCTTTCTTT
CASRTGVGTEAFF
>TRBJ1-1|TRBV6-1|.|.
TGTGCCAGCAGTGAGTTAGAGATGAACACTGAAGCTTTCTTT
CASSELEMNTEAFF
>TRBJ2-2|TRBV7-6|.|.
TGTGCCAGCAGCTTAGGGACAGCGACCGGGGAGCTGTTTTTT
CASSLGTATGELFF
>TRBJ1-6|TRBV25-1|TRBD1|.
TGTGCCAGCAGTGAATTGGACAGGGATAATTCACCCCTCCACTTT
CASSELDRDNSPLHF
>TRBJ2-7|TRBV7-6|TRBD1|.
TGTGCCAGCAGCCCCCGGACAGGGGGCAACGAGCAGTACTTC
CASSPRTGGNEQYF
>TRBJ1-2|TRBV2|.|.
TGTGCCAGCAGTGAAGCCTGGACGGACACCTATGGCTACACCTTC
CASSEAWTDTYGYTF
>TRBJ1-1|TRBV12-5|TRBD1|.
TGTGCTAGTGGTTTAAAGACAGGGGGCTTGATAGGCACTGAAGCTTTCTTT
CASGLKTGGLIGTEAFF
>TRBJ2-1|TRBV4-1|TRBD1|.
TGCGCCAGCAGCCAAAATTACGTCGGGACAGGGAGGAATGAGCAGTTCTTC
CASSQNYVGTGRNEQFF
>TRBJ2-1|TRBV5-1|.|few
TGCGCCAGTTCAGGGGTCAATGAGCAGTTCTTC
CASSGVNEQFF
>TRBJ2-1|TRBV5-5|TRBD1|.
TGTGCCAGCAGTATACAGGGGGCGCGAAATGAGCAGTTCTTC
CASSIQGARNEQFF
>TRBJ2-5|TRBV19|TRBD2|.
TGTGCCAGTAGTATAATACTAGCGACCAAAGAGACCCAGTACTTC
CASSIILATKETQYF
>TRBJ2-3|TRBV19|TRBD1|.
TGTGCCAGTAGAAGGACAGGGACCCGCACAGATACGCAGTATTTT
CASRRTGTRTDTQYF
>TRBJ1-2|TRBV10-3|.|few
TGTGCCATCAGCAGGGATTCTGGCTACACCTTC
CAISRDSGYTF
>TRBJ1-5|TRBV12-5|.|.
TGTGCTAGTGGTTTGGCCTGGACGGCGGGAGGCAATCAGCCCCAGCATTTT
CASGLAWTAGGNQPQHF
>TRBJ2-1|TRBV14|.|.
TGTGCCAGCAGCCAGGCAATTGAGCAGTTCTTC
CASSQAIEQFF
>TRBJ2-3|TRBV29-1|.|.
TGCAGCAATTTAAAAGACAACACAGATACGCAGTATTTT
CSNLKDNTDTQYF